This T cell receptor beta chain comes out of a study of identical twins. General study points: Excess sharing between twins was weaker in beta out-of-frame sequences.

As regards this clonotype: What it binds is unknown.

V lost 5 bases and J lost 2, with 19 bases in between. This CDR3 is built from 17 residues. From germline, CDR1 is SGHTA and CDR2 FQGNSA. Unique molecular identifiers were in the cDNA, with template-switch universal primer binding. MiXCR was run by TCRdb on the 5' RACE reads, yielding one entry per CDR3 protein. The data show 690,000 or so distinct CDR3 sequences, over 8.5% seen once. The same sample was also studied in work on yellow fever vaccine responses in identical twins. As that report states: As reported, the vaccine T cell response of twins seemed partly convergent and partly personalized.

What was sequenced was PBMCs. The TCR originated in a woman aged 18-29 years in good health. V and J are TRBV7-2 and TRBJ1-5, with D perhaps matching TRBD1 (5 bases). This CDR3 is CASSPPAGAGRNQPQHF. The CDR3 DNA reads as TGTGCCAGCAGCCCCCCCGCCGGGGCGGGTCGCAATCAGCCCCAGCATTTT.